The rows below give T cell receptor beta chains drawn from one sample of a study of blood T cell repertoires in COVID-19. Using immunoSEQ multiplex PCR, the repertoire was profiled, and TCRdb retains in-frame clones only, with some absent. The repertoire has some 190,000 clones, 75% to 85% of them found once; the top ten carry approximately 4.6%. The sequencing sample was made of PBMCs or T cells enriched from blood (not recorded which). The receptor source for this set is a man in his thirties or forties with acute COVID-19. The CDR3 runs from the conserved cysteine through the conserved F or W. The order of the fields is J gene, CDR3 length, V gene, D gene, clone size, CDR3 DNA, CDR3 protein. D genes are given only for firm matches. Clone size, where shown, is once, few, many, or a class for clones that have expanded.

TRBJ1-6 | 15 | TRBV9 | NA | NA | TGTGCCAGCAGCCCCCACTCCTCCTATAATTCACCCCTCCACTTT | CASSPHSSYNSPLHF
TRBJ1-1 | 13 | TRBV12-3/TRBV12-4 | TRBD1 | NA | TGTGCCAGCAGTCCGACAGGGGTCACTGAAGCTTTCTTT | CASSPTGVTEAFF
TRBJ2-1 | 16 | TRBV5-1 | TRBD2 | NA | TGCGCCAGCAGCTTGGTTGGCGGGAGCTCCTACAATGAGCAGTTCTTC | CASSLVGGSSYNEQFF
TRBJ1-5 | 14 | TRBV5-1 | TRBD1 | NA | TGCGCCAGCAGCCTGGACAGGGGAGATCAGCCCCAGCATTTT | CASSLDRGDQPQHF
TRBJ2-2 | 16 | TRBV9 | NA | NA | TGTGCCAGCAGCGTAGGGGCGCAAGGGAACACCGGGGAGCTGTTTTTT | CASSVGAQGNTGELFF
TRBJ1-3 | 11 | TRBV3-1/TRBV3-2 | NA | few | TGTGCCAGCTGGGAGGGAAACACCATATATTTT | CASWEGNTIYF
TRBJ1-4 | 13 | TRBV9 | TRBD1 | once | TGTGCCAGCAGCCCAACGGACAGGGCCAAACTGTTTTTT | CASSPTDRAKLFF
TRBJ2-3 | 22 | TRBV2 | NA | once | TGTGCCAGCAGCGGAGAGGCAGGAGCCCGGGACTCTCTAAGGGCTGGCACAGATACGCAGTATTTT | CASSGEAGARDSLRAGTDTQYF
TRBJ1-2 | 15 | TRBV2 | TRBD1 | once | TGTGCCAGCAGTGGGATAGGGGGCCAGAACTATGGCTACACCTTC | CASSGIGGQNYGYTF
TRBJ2-7 | 14 | TRBV4-1 | NA | NA | TGCGCCAGCAGCCAAGACAGGTCTTCCTACGAGCAGTACTTC | CASSQDRSSYEQYF
TRBJ2-3 | 16 | TRBV11-3 | NA | NA | TGTGCCAGCAGCTTAACCTGGAGTCCTCAATCAGATACGCAGTATTTT | CASSLTWSPQSDTQYF
TRBJ1-1 | 13 | TRBV5-1 | NA | NA | TGCGCCAGCAGCTGGGAGGGCGACTATGAAGCTTTCTTT | CASSWEGDYEAFF
TRBJ2-6 | 15 | TRBV4-1 | NA | NA | TGCGCCAGCAGCTCGCAAGAGTTGGGGGCCAACGTCCTGACTTTC | CASSSQELGANVLTF
TRBJ1-5 | 14 | TRBV7-9 | TRBD1 | once | TGTGCCAGCAGCCTGACAGGGGAAAATCAGCCCCAGCATTTT | CASSLTGENQPQHF
TRBJ1-1 | 11 | TRBV7-9 | NA | NA | TGTGCCAGCAGCCCGAGCCTTGAAGCTTTCTTT | CASSPSLEAFF
TRBJ1-2 | 15 | TRBV6-5 | NA | NA | TGTGCCAGCATATTAAACCTAGGCAGTCTCTATGGCTACACCTTC | CASILNLGSLYGYTF
TRBJ2-7 | 13 | TRBV3-1/TRBV3-2 | TRBD1 | many | TGTGCCAGCAGCCAAGTACAGGGGTCCGAGCAGTACTTC | CASSQVQGSEQYF
TRBJ1-1 | 13 | TRBV7-9 | NA | NA | TGTGCCAGCAGCGGGGGGTGGAACACTGAAGCTTTCTTT | CASSGGWNTEAFF
TRBJ2-2 | 15 | TRBV9 | NA | NA | TGTGCCAGCAGCGTAGACACCGCGAACACCGGGGAGCTGTTTTTT | CASSVDTANTGELFF
TRBJ1-2 | 12 | TRBV19 | NA | few | TGTGCCAGTATGGGGGCAGGGCAAGGCTACACCTTC | CASMGAGQGYTF
TRBJ2-2 | 16 | TRBV18 | TRBD2 | NA | TGTGCCAGCTCAGAACTAGCGGGCTCGAACACCGGGGAGCTGTTTTTT | CASSELAGSNTGELFF
TRBJ1-2 | 15 | TRBV5-6 | NA | NA | TGTGCCAGCAGCCCTCTGGGGCAGATCATCGTTGGCTACACCTTC | CASSPLGQIIVGYTF
TRBJ2-1 | 15 | TRBV9 | TRBD1 | NA | TGTGCCAGCAGCCGGGGCAGGGGGATGCACAATGAGCAGTTCTTC | CASSRGRGMHNEQFF
TRBJ1-5 | 15 | TRBV27 | NA | NA | TGTGCCAGCAGTCCAGGCGGGGGGAACAATCAGCCCCAGCATTTT | CASSPGGGNNQPQHF
TRBJ2-1 | 14 | TRBV10-3 | TRBD1 | NA | TGTGCCATGAGGGGGACAGGGGCTAACAATGAGCAGTTCTTC | CAMRGTGANNEQFF
TRBJ1-5 | 18 | TRBV27 | NA | NA | TGTGCCAGCAGTCCCCTGGGCACCGGGGGGGTTAGCAATCAGCCCCAGCATTTT | CASSPLGTGGVSNQPQHF
TRBJ1-5 | 13 | TRBV5-1 | NA | NA | TGCGCCAGCAGCTTGCAAACAGACCAGCCCCAGCATTTT | CASSLQTDQPQHF
TRBJ1-1 | 13 | TRBV5-5 | TRBD1 | NA | TGTGCCAGCAGACCTACAGGGGTGACTGAAGCTTTCTTT | CASRPTGVTEAFF
TRBJ1-1 | 15 | TRBV4-1 | TRBD1 | NA | TGCGCCAGCAGCCAACCCCGGGACAGGGATAATGAAGCTTTCTTT | CASSQPRDRDNEAFF
TRBJ1-4 | 15 | TRBV11-3 | NA | few | TGTGCCAGCAGCTTACGAGGGCTGATTAATGAAAAACTGTTTTTT | CASSLRGLINEKLFF
TRBJ2-5 | 15 | TRBV7-6 | TRBD2 | NA | TGTGCCAGCAGCGCCTTTTGGGGGGGAGAAGAGACCCAGTACTTC | CASSAFWGGEETQYF
TRBJ2-1 | 16 | TRBV11-1 | TRBD2 | NA | TGTGCCAGCAGCTTAGGGGGACTAGCAAGGGGCAATGAGCAGTTCTTC | CASSLGGLARGNEQFF
TRBJ2-1 | 14 | TRBV25-1 | NA | NA | TGTGCCAGCAGTGGACAGGCATCCTACAATGAGCAGTTCTTC | CASSGQASYNEQFF
TRBJ2-5 | 16 | TRBV18 | NA | NA | TGTGCCAGCTCACCGCGAGGGAGCACCTCCCAAGAGACCCAGTACTTC | CASSPRGSTSQETQYF
TRBJ2-2 | 15 | TRBV6-4 | TRBD2 | NA | TGTGCCAGCAGTGACGGGACTAGCGGGGCCGGGGAGCTGTTTTTT | CASSDGTSGAGELFF
TRBJ2-7 | 16 | TRBV6-1 | NA | NA | TGTGCCAGCAGGGAACCTAACCTAGACGGCCCCTACGAGCAGTACTTC | CASREPNLDGPYEQYF
TRBJ1-3 | 15 | TRBV9 | NA | NA | TGTGCCAGCAGCCCAGAGACAGACTGGGGAAACACCATATATTTT | CASSPETDWGNTIYF
TRBJ2-5 | 13 | TRBV10-3 | NA | NA | TGTGCCATCAGTGAGTACAGCCAAGAGACCCAGTACTTC | CAISEYSQETQYF